Listed below are T cell receptor beta chains from one sample, sequenced in a study of blood T cell repertoires in COVID-19. The assay was immunoSEQ multiplex PCR, and TCRdb's table has in-frame clones only and misses some. The table shows some 150,000 clones, with about four fifths occurring only once. The material sequenced was peripheral blood. These receptors came from a human donor in a cohort sampled during active COVID-19. Both conserved end residues are part of each CDR3. The D gene is left open where the match is weak. Not every row has a clone size; where given, it reads once, few, many or a size class.

size: NA
V: TRBV7-8
J: TRBJ1-1
length: 12
D: NA
CDR3: CASSLELTEAFF

size: NA
V: TRBV19
J: TRBJ1-5
length: 12
D: NA
CDR3: CASSRGNQPQHF

size: NA
V: TRBV24-1
J: TRBJ1-2
length: 14
D: TRBD1
CDR3: CATGRGQGDYGYTF

size: NA
V: TRBV28
J: TRBJ1-5
length: 12
D: NA
CDR3: CATSRGNQPQHF

size: NA
V: TRBV29-1
J: TRBJ2-7
length: 14
D: TRBD1
CDR3: CSVGRGQGIYEQYF

size: few
V: TRBV6-2/TRBV6-3
J: TRBJ2-3
length: 20
D: TRBD2
CDR3: CASSFPGLAGFFTGTDTQYF

size: NA
V: TRBV11-1
J: TRBJ2-3
length: 14
D: NA
CDR3: CASSLVGYTDTQYF

size: NA
V: TRBV30
J: TRBJ1-2
length: 13
D: NA
CDR3: CAWREGPEGGYTF

size: few
V: TRBV7-9
J: TRBJ1-6
length: 14
D: NA
CDR3: CASSLGRDNSPLHF

size: NA
V: TRBV6-1
J: TRBJ2-1
length: 20
D: TRBD1
CDR3: CASSDRDRVGRSRKYNEQFF

size: NA
V: TRBV7-2
J: TRBJ2-3
length: 15
D: NA
CDR3: CASGLRQGSTDTQYF

size: NA
V: TRBV19
J: TRBJ2-2
length: 15
D: NA
CDR3: CASSIQPGTPGELFF

size: NA
V: TRBV29-1
J: TRBJ1-2
length: 14
D: NA
CDR3: CSVVPGGANYGYTF